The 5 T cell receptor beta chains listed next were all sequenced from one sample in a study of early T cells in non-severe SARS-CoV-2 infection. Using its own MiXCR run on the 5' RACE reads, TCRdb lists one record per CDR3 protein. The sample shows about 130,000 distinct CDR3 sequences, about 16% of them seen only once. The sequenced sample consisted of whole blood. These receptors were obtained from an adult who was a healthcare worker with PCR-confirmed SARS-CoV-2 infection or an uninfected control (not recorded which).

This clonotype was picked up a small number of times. The CDR3 reads CASRPRSDTEAFF. The CDR3 DNA follows: TGTGCCAGCAGGCCAAGGAGCGACACTGAAGCTTTCTTT. The chain is built from TRBV6-1 and TRBJ1-1, with D uncertain. The CDR3 has 13 residues. V gave up 6 bases and J gave up 3 bases, with 11 bases separating them. Germline V gene lookup returns CDR1 MNHNS and CDR2 SASEGT.

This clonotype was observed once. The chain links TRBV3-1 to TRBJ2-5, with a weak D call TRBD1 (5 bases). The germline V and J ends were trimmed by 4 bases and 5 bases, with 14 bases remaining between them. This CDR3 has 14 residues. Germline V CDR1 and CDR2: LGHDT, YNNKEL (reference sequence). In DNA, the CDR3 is TGTGCCAGCAGCCTTGGGGCTGGAATGGAGACCCAGTACTTC. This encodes CASSLGAGMETQYF.

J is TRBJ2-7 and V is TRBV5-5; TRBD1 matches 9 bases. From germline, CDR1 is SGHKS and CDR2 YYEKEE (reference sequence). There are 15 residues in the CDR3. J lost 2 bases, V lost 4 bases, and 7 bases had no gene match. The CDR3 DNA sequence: TGTGCCAGCAGCCGGGGACAGGGTCCAGCCTACGAGCAGTACTTC. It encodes CASSRGQGPAYEQYF.

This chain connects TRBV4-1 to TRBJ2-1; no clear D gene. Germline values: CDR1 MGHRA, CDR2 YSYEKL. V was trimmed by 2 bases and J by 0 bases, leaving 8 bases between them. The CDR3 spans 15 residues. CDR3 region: CASSQLPYSYNEQFF. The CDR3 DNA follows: TGCGCCAGCAGCCAACTACCCTACTCCTACAATGAGCAGTTCTTC.

CDR3 region: CASSVGGAVQETQYF. In DNA, the CDR3 is TGTGCCAGCAGCGTAGGGGGCGCTGTTCAAGAGACCCAGTACTTC. The chain combines TRBV9 with TRBJ2-5, with D tentatively TRBD1 (5 bases). V lost 0 bases and J lost 2, with 11 bases in between. The CDR3 consists of 15 residues. In germline, CDR1 is SGDLS, CDR2 YYNGEE.